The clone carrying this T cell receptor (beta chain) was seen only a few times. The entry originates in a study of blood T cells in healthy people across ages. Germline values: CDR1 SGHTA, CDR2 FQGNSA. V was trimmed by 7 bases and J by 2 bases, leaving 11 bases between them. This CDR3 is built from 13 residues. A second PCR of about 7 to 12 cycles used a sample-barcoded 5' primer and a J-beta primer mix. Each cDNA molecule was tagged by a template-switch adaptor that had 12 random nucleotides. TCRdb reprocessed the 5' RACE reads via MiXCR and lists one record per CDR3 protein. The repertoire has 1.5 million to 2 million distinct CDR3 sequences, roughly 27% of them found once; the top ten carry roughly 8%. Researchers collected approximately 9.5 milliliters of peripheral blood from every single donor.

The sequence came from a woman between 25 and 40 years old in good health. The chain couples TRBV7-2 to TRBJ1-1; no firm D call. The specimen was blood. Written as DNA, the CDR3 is TGTGCCAGCACCCTAGGAGTTAACACTGAAGCTTTCTTT. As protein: CASTLGVNTEAFF.